This T cell receptor (beta chain) was sequenced for a study of T cell responses to AZD1222 COVID-19 vaccine (dated by TCRdb to about 2021). In the study overall: Because spike-specific TCR depth and breadth did not differ between the two schedules, AZD1222 recipients who got a second dose at roughly 4 weeks were pooled with those who got a second dose at roughly 12 weeks. TCR sequencing was performed for about 250 trial participants, of whom around 200 were given two doses of AZD1222 and approximately 25 were given two doses of MenACWY control vaccine. Trial participants were enrolled by age into subgroups of 18-55, 56-69 and 70-plus years, and about 150, 27 and 61 TCR-sequenced participants, respectively, were included in these subgroups.

Overall study results and their limits: Vaccine-associated CD4 TCRs spanned the whole spike protein, with dominant responses in regions 160-218 and 743-854. Participants were mostly white British and included more females than males, and it was suggested by the authors that clonal diversity may have been underestimated. Because no day 14 peak-response samples were available, repertoires were characterized only after the peak T cell response. Spike-specific TCR breadth and depth rose significantly after two AZD1222 doses compared with day 0 and with MenACWY recipients. The 56-69-year group was small, and its depth increase did not reach significance, likely because of low power. Reportedly, close to half of the unique spike-specific TCRs recognized epitopes lying outside the regions that are mutated in the B.1.351 and B.1.1.7 variants. Conclusions about previously exposed vaccinees are limited because only five to seven AZD1222 recipients were SARS-CoV-2 seropositive at baseline.

The CDR3 regions of human TCRbeta chains were subjected to immunosequencing. The paper's processing steps were these. Repertoire TCRs were matched against a reference library of SARS-CoV-2-specific TCRs generated with the MIRA antigen-specificity platform. Breadth was defined as the fraction of unique TCRs that were SARS-CoV-2-associated. Depth was defined as the fraction of total T cells that were SARS-CoV-2-associated. Using the MIRA data, each spike-specific TCR was assigned both to the spike region to which the TCR was reactive and to a CD4 or CD8 class. Log10-transformed breadth and depth values were compared by one-way ANOVA with Sidak's multiple comparisons tests. TCRdb re-hosts the immuneACCESS table, in-frame sequences only. Its copies lack some clones; in the studies checked, an unresolved V gene accounts for under half of them, and the cause for the rest is not known. That table supplies the V and J calls and clone size; D and trimming were determined from the DNA. In all, the sample holds roughly 66,000 clones, and over 80% of those were seen once. The ten largest clones represent around 7.3% of the sample.

The germline V gene provides CDR1 SGDLS and CDR2 YYNGEE. The V end loses 4 bases and the J end loses 0 bases, and a stretch of 14 bases separates them. Including cysteine and phenylalanine, the CDR3 has 15 amino acids. The CDR3 DNA has 45 bases and is translated from base 1. Read against the paper, the sample's time point label means: baseline before first vaccination. Samples from vaccinated people were obtained from the UK trials COV001 and COV002, which included a single-blind randomized controlled phase 2/3 trial of AZD1222 (ChAdOx1 nCoV-19) in healthy adults. Trial participant PBMC samples were collected at day 0 and day 28 after the second dose for TCRbeta chain sequencing. As for this clone: Its antigen remains undetermined. Base-call qualities are not available, and no considerably larger clone is one nucleotide away.

The chain is assembled from TRBV9 and TRBJ2-7, with the D segment possibly TRBD1 or TRBD2, each aligning over 5 bases. Source: peripheral blood, taken on day 0 of AZD1222 vaccination. This TCR was sampled from an adult in good health. The DNA sequence is as follows: TGTGCCAGCAGCCCCGGGACGGCGAGCTCCTACGAGCAGTACTTC. Its protein is CASSPGTASSYEQYF.